Each of the 21 T cell receptor beta chains below was sequenced from the same sample in a study of cytomegalovirus exposure and HLA in healthy donors. The PCR used 60 Vbeta and 13 Jbeta primers. The data were produced by immunoSEQ multiplex PCR, yet TCRdb's version contains in-frame clones alone and is incomplete. The sample has fewer than 110,000 clones; about 81% are singletons. Sequenced input: PBMCs. These receptors were collected from a man aged 45-65 years in good health and CMV-seronegative.

The chain has TRBV28 and TRBJ2-7; 7 nucleotides agree with TRBD1. After removal of 8 bases from V and 0 bases from J, the junction contained 10 bases not matched to a gene. CDR3 length: 15 residues. Germline CDR1 and CDR2: MDHEN and SYDVKM. CDR3 DNA sequence: TGTGCCAGCCAATCAACAGGGGCGAGCTCCTACGAGCAGTACTTC. It yields the protein CASQSTGASSYEQYF.

This clone showed up just a few times. J is TRBJ2-1 and V is TRBV12-2; the listed D gene, TRBD1, was not tested against the DNA. TRBV12-2 is shown as a pseudogene. CDR3 length equals 17 residues. The CDR3 loop reads CASRLGVQGEVNNEQFF. The CDR3 DNA sequence: TGTGCAAGTCGCTTAGGGGTCCAGGGGGAAGTCAACAATGAGCAGTTCTTC.

The chain combines TRBV11-2 with TRBJ2-1; 11 nucleotides align to TRBD2. V gave up 5 bases and J gave up 9 bases; unmatched junction bases: 9. The CDR3 runs 15 residues. Germline V gene data show CDR1 as SGHAT and CDR2 as FQNNGV. The DNA of the CDR3 is TGTGCCAGCAGCGAAGACACTAGCGGGAGTGTTGAGCAGTTCTTC. Its translation: CASSEDTSGSVEQFF.

The chain has TRBV6-1 and TRBJ1-2; 9 bases are a match to TRBD1. The germline V gene has CDR1 MNHNS and CDR2 SASEGT. V shed 7 bases, J shed 7 bases, and the junction held 13 bases outside the gene matches. The CDR3 has 15 amino acids. The CDR3 nucleotides read TGTGCCAGCAATAAAGCGGGACAGGGCTTCTTTGGCTACACCTTC. Translation: CASNKAGQGFFGYTF.

The V gene is TRBV18, the J gene TRBJ2-3; 8 bases agree with TRBD2. Per germline, CDR1 KGHSH and CDR2 LQKENI. V shed 3 bases and J 0 bases; nucleotides not matched to a gene: 8. This CDR3 is 17 amino acids long. For the CDR3, the DNA is TGTGCCAGCTCACCCCTCCGCGGGGGGACTAGCACAGATACGCAGTATTTT. Translated, it gives CASSPLRGGTSTDTQYF.

The J gene is TRBJ2-7, the V gene TRBV7-2, with 9 bases matching TRBD2. This CDR3 contains 14 residues. Germline V CDR1 and CDR2: SGHTA, FQGNSA. V gave up 5 bases and J gave up 2 bases; unmatched junction bases: 4. CDR3 in DNA: TGTGCCAGCAGCCTTAGCGGGAGTCCCTACGAGCAGTACTTC. Amino acid sequence: CASSLSGSPYEQYF.

This chain links TRBV5-4 with TRBJ2-5, with D possibly TRBD1 on 6 matching bases. V lost 2 bases, J lost 4 bases, and 18 bases lay in between. The CDR3 runs to 16 residues. Germline CDR1 is SGHNT and CDR2 is YYREEE (reference sequence). DNA of the CDR3: TGTGCCAGCAGCTTTTTCAGGGGCGCCGAAGTAGAGACCCAGTACTTC. Encoded protein: CASSFFRGAEVETQYF.

The J gene is TRBJ2-3, the V gene TRBV5-1; 8 bases fit TRBD1. V lost 0 bases to trimming and J lost 5 bases; unmatched junction nucleotides: 2. CDR1 is SGHRS and CDR2 is YFSETQ in the germline V gene. This CDR3 has 14 amino acids. CDR3 residues: CASSLGQGLDTQYF. CDR3 DNA: TGCGCCAGCAGCTTGGGACAGGGGTTAGATACGCAGTATTTT.

The chain employs TRBV19 and TRBJ2-7; 8 nucleotides agree with TRBD1. Germline loops: CDR1 LNHDA, CDR2 SQIVND (reference sequence). J lost 8 bases, V lost 4 bases, and 7 bases had no gene match. The length of the CDR3 is 13 residues. CDR3 nucleotide sequence: TGTGCCAGTAGTAGGGGACAGGAGAACAAGCAGTACTTC. This codes for CASSRGQENKQYF.

J is TRBJ2-5 and V is TRBV5-6, with 10 nucleotides matching TRBD1. Unmatched junction bases numbered 13, after V lost 1 base and J lost 4 bases. The CDR3 contains 18 residues. CDR1 SGHDT and CDR2 YYEEEE come from the germline V gene. CDR3 DNA: TGTGCCAGCAGCTTGCGCCGGGACAGGGGTCGATCGGGAGAGACCCAGTACTTC. Translating it yields CASSLRRDRGRSGETQYF.

The chain carries TRBV10-3 and TRBJ2-1; D unresolved. Per the germline V gene, CDR1 is ENHRY and CDR2 is SYGVKD. Trimming took 0 bases from V and 5 from J, leaving 8 bases between them. The CDR3 totals 14 residues. CDR3 loop: CAISESALDNEQFF. The CDR3 nucleotides are TGTGCCATCAGTGAGTCGGCCCTCGACAATGAGCAGTTCTTC.

CDR3 region: CASRGQGGDFHGYTF. As DNA, the CDR3 is TGTGCCAGTAGGGGACAGGGGGGAGACTTCCATGGCTACACCTTC. The chain employs TRBV19 and TRBJ1-2; 11 bases map to TRBD1. The CDR3 loop spans 15 amino acids. Trimming cost V 6 bases and J 6 bases; bases outside gene matches: 9. The germline gives CDR1 LNHDA, CDR2 SQIVND (reference sequence).

V and J are TRBV29-1 and TRBJ1-1; D is undetermined. This CDR3 comprises 12 residues. Trimming took off 7 bases at V and 1 base at J, with 10 bases between the two ends. Germline CDR1 SQVTM, CDR2 ANQGSEA. In DNA, the CDR3 is TGCAGCGGACGTCGGGGGAACACTGAAGCTTTCTTT. This encodes CSGRRGNTEAFF. Filled out from reference TRBV29-1 and TRBJ1-1, the complete variable domain reads SAVISQKPSRDICQRGTSLTIQCQVDSQVTMMFWYRQQPGQSLTLIATANQGSEATYESGFVIDKFPISRPNLTFSTLTVSNMSPEDSSIYLCSGRRGNTEAFFGQGTRLTVV.

The chain carries TRBV11-2 and TRBJ2-7; D remains ambiguous. The CDR3 has 11 amino acids. Trimming took 2 bases from V and 6 from J, leaving 5 bases between them. Germline V gene data show CDR1 as SGHAT and CDR2 as FQNNGV. The chain's CDR3 is CASSLLVEQYF. Here the CDR3 DNA reads TGTGCCAGCAGCTTACTAGTCGAGCAGTACTTC.

This chain connects TRBV11-1 to TRBJ2-2, with D perhaps TRBD1 (5 bases). The CDR3 has 14 residues. The V end was cut by 6 bases, the J end by 5 bases, with 13 bases between. Germline assignment: CDR1 SGHAT and CDR2 FQDESV (reference sequence). The CDR3 DNA sequence: TGTGCCAGCAGACAATTCAGGGCTACCGGGGAGCTGTTTTTT. Its translation: CASRQFRATGELFF.

This chain joins TRBV6-1 and TRBJ1-5; no clear D gene. Germline V gene lookup returns CDR1 MNHNS and CDR2 SASEGT. This CDR3 has 15 residues. V dropped 0 bases and J dropped 3 bases, with 9 bases sitting between them. CDR3 sequence reads: CASSEATGVNQPQHF. CDR3 in DNA: TGTGCCAGCAGTGAAGCTACCGGGGTCAATCAGCCCCAGCATTTT.

The rearrangement links TRBV4-2 to TRBJ2-7; a weak D match, TRBD1 (5 bases). This CDR3 region has 15 residues. The V gene's germline CDR1 is LGHNA and CDR2 YNFKEQ. V was clipped by 0 bases and J by 3 bases, with 12 bases between them. For the CDR3, the DNA is TGTGCCAGCAGCCAAGAAAAAGGGGAAGGCTACGAGCAGTACTTC. Protein: CASSQEKGEGYEQYF.

In its sample, this clone ranks as medium-sized (0.01 to 0.1%). The gene calls are TRBV6-1 and TRBJ1-5, with TRBD1 as a possible D gene (5 bases). CDR1 and CDR2 (germline): MNHNS, SASEGT. The CDR3 consists of 14 residues. V was trimmed by 6 bases and J by 2 bases, leaving 11 bases between them. The CDR3 DNA reads as TGTGCCAGCAGGCAGGGATCACGCAATCAGCCCCAGCATTTT. Its protein product is CASRQGSRNQPQHF.

V and J are TRBV7-2 and TRBJ2-2, with D tentatively TRBD2 (6 bases). Germline V gives CDR1 SGHTA, CDR2 FQGNSA. The V end was cut by 3 bases, the J end by 1 base, with 6 bases between. This CDR3 comprises 14 residues. Written as DNA, the CDR3 is TGTGCCAGCAGCTTCGGGGGGAACACCGGGGAGCTGTTTTTT. Its protein product is CASSFGGNTGELFF.

The rearrangement uses TRBV6-5 and TRBJ2-3; 7 bases are shared with TRBD2. The CDR3 consists of 14 residues. Germline trimming cut 8 bases from V and 0 bases from J; bases unmatched to any gene: 5. Germline V gives CDR1 MNHEY, CDR2 SVGAGI. The CDR3 DNA sequence: TGTGCCAGCGCCGCGGGAGTAAGCACAGATACGCAGTATTTT. Protein product: CASAAGVSTDTQYF.

The chain couples TRBV9 to TRBJ2-1; D possibly corresponds to TRBD2 (7 bases). This CDR3 contains 16 residues. Trimming pared 2 bases from V and 0 bases from J, leaving 12 bases between. CDR1 and CDR2 from the germline V gene are SGDLS and YYNGEE. The CDR3 here is CASSVMGGASYNEQFF. CDR3 DNA: TGTGCCAGCAGCGTCATGGGGGGGGCCTCCTACAATGAGCAGTTCTTC.